This T cell receptor beta chain came from a study of cytomegalovirus exposure and HLA in healthy donors. The CDR3 extends over 14 amino acids. Germline assignment: CDR1 MDHEN and CDR2 SYDVKM. Trimming shortened V by 3 bases and J by 5 bases, and 11 bases separated the two germline ends. The donors were part of the validation cohort of 120 or so subjects. That cohort was separate from the first cohort, which comprised 700 or so subjects. Remarks on this clone: Its cognate antigen is unknown.

Overall study findings and caveats: TCR beta chains numbering approximately 150 were designated cytomegalovirus-associated. Most observed TCR sequences were rare, whereas some public TCRs were detected in many donors. With high specificity and sensitivity, the classifier reportedly diagnosed cytomegalovirus status.

The assay was immunoSEQ multiplex PCR, and TCRdb's table has in-frame clones only and misses some. The sample shows roughly 280,000 clones, 65% to 90% of them seen only once. The J gene is TRBJ2-1, the V gene TRBV28, with D possibly being TRBD1 (5 bases). Sequenced sample: PBMCs. This clonotype was obtained from a woman under 30 in good health and CMV-seronegative. The CDR3 DNA follows: TGTGCCAGCAGTTTGTTCTCAGGGAACAATGAGCAGTTCTTC. Protein sequence: CASSLFSGNNEQFF.